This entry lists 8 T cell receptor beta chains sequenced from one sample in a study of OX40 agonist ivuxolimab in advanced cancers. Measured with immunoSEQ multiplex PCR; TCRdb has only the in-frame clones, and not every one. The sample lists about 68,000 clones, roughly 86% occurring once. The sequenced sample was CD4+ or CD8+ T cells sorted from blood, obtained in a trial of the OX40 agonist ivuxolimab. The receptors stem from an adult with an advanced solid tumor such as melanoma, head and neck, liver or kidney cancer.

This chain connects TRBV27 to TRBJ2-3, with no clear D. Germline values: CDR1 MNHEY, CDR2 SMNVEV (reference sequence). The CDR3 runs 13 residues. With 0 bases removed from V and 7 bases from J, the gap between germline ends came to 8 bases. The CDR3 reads CASSLSSLNTQYF. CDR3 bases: TGTGCCAGCAGTTTATCTAGCTTAAATACGCAGTATTTT.

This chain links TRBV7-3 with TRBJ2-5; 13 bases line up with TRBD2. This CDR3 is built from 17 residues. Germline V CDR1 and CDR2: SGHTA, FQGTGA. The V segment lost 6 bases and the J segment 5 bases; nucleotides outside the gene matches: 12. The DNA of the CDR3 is TGTGCCAGCAGTCCGGGGACTAGCGGGATTTTGGGGGAGACCCAGTACTTC. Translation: CASSPGTSGILGETQYF.

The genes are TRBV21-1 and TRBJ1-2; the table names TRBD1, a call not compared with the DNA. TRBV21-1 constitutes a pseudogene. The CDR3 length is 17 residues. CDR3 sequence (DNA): TGTGCCAGCAGCAAAGTTTATTCGGACAGGCCGAACTATGGCTACACCTTC. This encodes CASSKVYSDRPNYGYTF.

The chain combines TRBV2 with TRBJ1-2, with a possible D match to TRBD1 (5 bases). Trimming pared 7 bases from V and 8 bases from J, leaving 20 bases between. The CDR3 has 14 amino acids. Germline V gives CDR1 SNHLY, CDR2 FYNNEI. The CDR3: CASMGIGGVGGYTF. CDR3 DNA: TGTGCCAGCATGGGTATCGGGGGTGTTGGCGGCTACACCTTC. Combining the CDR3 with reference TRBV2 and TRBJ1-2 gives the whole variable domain EPEVTQTPSHQVTQMGQEVILRCVPISNHLYFYWYRQILGQKVEFLVSFYNNEISEKSEIFDDQFSVERPDGSNFTLKIRSTKLEDSAMYFCASMGIGGVGGYTFGSGTRLTVV.

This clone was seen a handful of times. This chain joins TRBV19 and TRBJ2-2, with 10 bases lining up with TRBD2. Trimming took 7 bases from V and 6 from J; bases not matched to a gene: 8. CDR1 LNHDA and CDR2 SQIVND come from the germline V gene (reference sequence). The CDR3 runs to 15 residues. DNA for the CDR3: TGTGCCAGTAAGGGCGGTAGCGGGGGGTCCGGGGAGCTGTTTTTT. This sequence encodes CASKGGSGGSGELFF.

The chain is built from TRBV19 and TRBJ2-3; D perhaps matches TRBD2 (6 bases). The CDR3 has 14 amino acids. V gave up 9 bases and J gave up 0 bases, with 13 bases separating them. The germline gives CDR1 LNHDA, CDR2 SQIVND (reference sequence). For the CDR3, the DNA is TGTGCCAGCCATCTACGGGGGAGCACAGATACGCAGTATTTT. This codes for CASHLRGSTDTQYF.

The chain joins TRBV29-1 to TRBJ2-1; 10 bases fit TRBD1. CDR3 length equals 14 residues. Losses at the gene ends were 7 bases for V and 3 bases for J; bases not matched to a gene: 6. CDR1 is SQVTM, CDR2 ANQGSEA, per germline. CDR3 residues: CSARRDRGYNEQFF. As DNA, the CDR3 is TGCAGCGCCCGCCGGGACAGGGGCTACAATGAGCAGTTCTTC.

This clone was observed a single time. DNA of the CDR3: TGTGCCAGCAGGGGTCTAGCGGGGAACAATGAGCAGTTCTTC. This encodes CASRGLAGNNEQFF. V and J are TRBV2 and TRBJ2-1, with TRBD2 identical over 9 bases. There are 14 residues in the CDR3. J was trimmed by 5 bases and V by 6 bases; bases with no gene match: 5. The V gene's germline CDR1 is SNHLY and CDR2 FYNNEI. Full variable domain (outside the CDR3, taken from reference TRBV2 and TRBJ2-1): EPEVTQTPSHQVTQMGQEVILRCVPISNHLYFYWYRQILGQKVEFLVSFYNNEISEKSEIFDDQFSVERPDGSNFTLKIRSTKLEDSAMYFCASRGLAGNNEQFFGPGTRLTVL.